Listed below are T cell receptor beta chains from one sample, sequenced in a study of neurological immune-mediated disorders. In TCRdb, the 5' RACE reads were re-called with MiXCR into one record per CDR3 protein. This sample carries over 45,000 distinct CDR3 sequences, more than 20% of them seen once, and the ten largest clones take 23%. The sample consisted of PBMCs. The receptor set was obtained from a woman in her 70s in good health. Both conserved end residues are part of each CDR3. Fields, in order: CDR3 DNA, CDR3 protein, D gene, clone size, V gene, J gene. The D gene is left open where the match is weak. Size is stated for part of the rows, as once, few or many counts, or as a class when the clone is expanded.

DNA: .
CDR3: CASSFYICSARPLTSRGETQYF
D: .
size: once
V: TRBV11-2
J: TRBJ2-5

DNA: TGCGCCAGCAGCTGGGCCGGGACTAGAGGCGAGCAGTACTTC
CDR3: CASSWAGTRGEQYF
D: TRBD2
size: many
V: TRBV5-1
J: TRBJ2-7

DNA: TGCAGTGTCGCCGGGACAGGCGAGCAAGAGACCCAGTACTTC
CDR3: CSVAGTGEQETQYF
D: TRBD1
size: .
V: TRBV20-1
J: TRBJ2-5

DNA: TGTGCCAGCAGCGTAGGTGGTGGGCAAGAGACCCAGTACTTC
CDR3: CASSVGGGQETQYF
D: .
size: once
V: TRBV9
J: TRBJ2-5

DNA: TGCGCCAGCAGCTCAAATACAGGGGGCACCGAAGCTTTCTTT
CDR3: CASSSNTGGTEAFF
D: TRBD1
size: many
V: TRBV5-1
J: TRBJ1-1

DNA: TGCGCCAGCAGCGGCGATAGAATGAACACTGAAGCTTTCTTT
CDR3: CASSGDRMNTEAFF
D: .
size: many
V: TRBV5-1
J: TRBJ1-1

DNA: TGTGCCAGCATTTCAGACCGCGTCCTTAACACCGGGGAGCTGTTTTTT
CDR3: CASISDRVLNTGELFF
D: .
size: many
V: TRBV28
J: TRBJ2-2

DNA: TGTGCCAGCAACATCGACCACCGTGAGCAGTTCTTC
CDR3: CASNIDHREQFF
D: .
size: many
V: TRBV11-1
J: TRBJ2-1

DNA: TGTGCCAGCAGTGATAATTCACCACTCCACTTT
CDR3: CASSDNSPLHF
D: .
size: .
V: TRBV6-1
J: TRBJ1-6

DNA: TGTGCCAGCAGCTTTAGCGGTAGGGGATACGAGCAGTACTTC
CDR3: CASSFSGRGYEQYF
D: .
size: few
V: TRBV13
J: TRBJ2-7

DNA: TGCAGTGCTCCCAGGCCTTATAATTCACCCCTCCACTTT
CDR3: CSAPRPYNSPLHF
D: .
size: .
V: TRBV20-1
J: TRBJ1-6

DNA: TGCGCCAGCAGCTTGGGACGTTTCCTCGAGCAGTACTTC
CDR3: CASSLGRFLEQYF
D: .
size: many
V: TRBV5-1
J: TRBJ2-7

DNA: TGTGCCAGCAGCATCGGCAATGAGGCAGAGCAGTTCTTC
CDR3: CASSIGNEAEQFF
D: .
size: many
V: TRBV7-9
J: TRBJ2-1

DNA: TGCGCCAGCAGTGACAAGGGGATGGGTCAAGAGACCCAGTACTTC
CDR3: CASSDKGMGQETQYF
D: .
size: .
V: TRBV10-1
J: TRBJ2-5

DNA: TGTGCCAGCAGCTTAACACAGACCTACAATGAGCAGTTCTTC
CDR3: CASSLTQTYNEQFF
D: .
size: .
V: TRBV7-3
J: TRBJ2-1

DNA: TGCGCCAGCAGCTTGAACCCACCCTTGGCAGATACGCAGTATTTT
CDR3: CASSLNPPLADTQYF
D: .
size: many
V: TRBV5-1
J: TRBJ2-3

DNA: TGCGCCAGCAGCTCCGGGACTAGCGGGTCGGGTGAGCAGTTCTTC
CDR3: CASSSGTSGSGEQFF
D: TRBD2
size: many
V: TRBV5-1
J: TRBJ2-1

DNA: TGTGCCAGCAGCGTAACTAGCCTCCCCGGAGATACGCAGTATTTT
CDR3: CASSVTSLPGDTQYF
D: .
size: .
V: TRBV9
J: TRBJ2-3

DNA: TGTGCCAGCAGTTTAAGGGGCGGGAGCTGGACCCAGCATTTT
CDR3: CASSLRGGSWTQHF
D: .
size: many
V: TRBV28
J: TRBJ1-5

DNA: TGTGCCAGCAGTCTCCCGGGGGATAGCAATCAGCCCCAGCATTTT
CDR3: CASSLPGDSNQPQHF
D: .
size: many
V: TRBV6-1
J: TRBJ1-5

DNA: TGTGCCAGCAGTCGCTCGGAGAGGGGCCTAGCGGGAGAACAGTTCTTC
CDR3: CASSRSERGLAGEQFF
D: TRBD2
size: many
V: TRBV12-3/TRBV12-4
J: TRBJ2-1

DNA: TGTGCCAGCAGCCGGACAGGGTTGGACACTGAAGCTTTCTTT
CDR3: CASSRTGLDTEAFF
D: TRBD1
size: medium-sized
V: TRBV4-2
J: TRBJ1-1

DNA: TGCGCCAGCAGCCTCCGGGACAGTAGCACAGATACGCACTATTTT
CDR3: CASSLRDSSTDTHYF
D: TRBD1
size: many
V: TRBV5-1
J: TRBJ2-3

DNA: TGTGCCAGCACCGGGCGGACAGATACGCAGTATTTT
CDR3: CASTGRTDTQYF
D: .
size: many
V: TRBV27
J: TRBJ2-3

DNA: TGCAGTGCTAGAAAGGTTCAAAACCCTAACTATGGCTACACCTTC
CDR3: CSARKVQNPNYGYTF
D: .
size: many
V: TRBV20-1
J: TRBJ1-2

DNA: TGTGCCACCAGCAGAAAAACGAGCAATCAGCCCCAGCATTTT
CDR3: CATSRKTSNQPQHF
D: .
size: many
V: TRBV15
J: TRBJ1-5

DNA: TGCAGTGCCGCCGCCGTTGGACAAGAGACCCAGTACTTC
CDR3: CSAAAVGQETQYF
D: .
size: many
V: TRBV20-1
J: TRBJ2-5

DNA: TGTGCCAGCAGCCGACAGGGGGCGAACACCGGGGAGCTGTTTTTT
CDR3: CASSRQGANTGELFF
D: TRBD1
size: .
V: TRBV7-2
J: TRBJ2-2

DNA: TGTGCCAGCAGTTCCCGACAGGGTGGCGAGCAGTACTTC
CDR3: CASSSRQGGEQYF
D: TRBD1
size: .
V: TRBV27
J: TRBJ2-7

DNA: TGTGCCACCACGCTGCACCAAGAGACCCAGTACTTC
CDR3: CATTLHQETQYF
D: .
size: many
V: TRBV6-2/TRBV6-3
J: TRBJ2-5

DNA: TGTGCCAGCTCACCACCGTCCATACGGGAGACCCAGTACTTC
CDR3: CASSPPSIRETQYF
D: .
size: .
V: TRBV18
J: TRBJ2-5

DNA: TGTGCCAGCAGTCCGACAGGGGGCGCGGGGGGCATTCAGTACTTC
CDR3: CASSPTGGAGGIQYF
D: TRBD1
size: few
V: TRBV27
J: TRBJ2-4

DNA: TGTGCCAGCAGTTTAGGACATGCCTCTGGAAACACCATATATTTT
CDR3: CASSLGHASGNTIYF
D: .
size: .
V: TRBV12-3/TRBV12-4
J: TRBJ1-3

DNA: TGTGCCAGTAGTATGGAGCGGGGTGGGAAGCAGTTCTTC
CDR3: CASSMERGGKQFF
D: TRBD2
size: .
V: TRBV19
J: TRBJ2-1

DNA: TGCGCCAGCAGCAAGGGGCTCACCGGGGAGCTGTTTTTT
CDR3: CASSKGLTGELFF
D: .
size: medium-sized
V: TRBV5-1
J: TRBJ2-2

DNA: TGCGCCAGCAACCCAGCGGGAAGCCGAGAGACCCAGTACTTC
CDR3: CASNPAGSRETQYF
D: TRBD2
size: many
V: TRBV5-1
J: TRBJ2-5

DNA: TGTGCCAGCAGCGTGGGGGGAAACACCATATATTTT
CDR3: CASSVGGNTIYF
D: .
size: many
V: TRBV7-2
J: TRBJ1-3

DNA: TGCGCCAGCAGCCAAGATGGGGACAACAATCAGCCCCAGCATTTT
CDR3: CASSQDGDNNQPQHF
D: .
size: few
V: TRBV4-3
J: TRBJ1-5

DNA: TGCAGTGGGGACAGGGATAACACTGAAGCTTTCTTT
CDR3: CSGDRDNTEAFF
D: TRBD1
size: many
V: TRBV20-1
J: TRBJ1-1

DNA: TGCGCCAGCAGAGGACTAGCCCAAGAGACCCAGTACTTC
CDR3: CASRGLAQETQYF
D: TRBD2
size: medium-sized
V: TRBV5-1
J: TRBJ2-5

DNA: TGCGCCAACAGCTTGATCGGACAGGGGAGCGAGCAGTACTTC
CDR3: CANSLIGQGSEQYF
D: TRBD1
size: once
V: TRBV5-1
J: TRBJ2-7

DNA: TGTGCCAGCACGGCATCAGGGGCGGCTAGCGGGAGCTCCTACAATGAGCAGTTCTTC
CDR3: CASTASGAASGSSYNEQFF
D: TRBD2
size: .
V: TRBV27
J: TRBJ2-1

DNA: TGCGCCAGCAGCTTCGCGGGAGACACTGAAGCTTTCTTT
CDR3: CASSFAGDTEAFF
D: .
size: many
V: TRBV5-1
J: TRBJ1-1

DNA: TGTGCCAGCACCGCTGGCTCTAAAGCTTTCTTT
CDR3: CASTAGSKAFF
D: .
size: many
V: TRBV2
J: TRBJ1-1

DNA: TGTGCCATCAGTGAGTCGAGCGGAAGAGGGGCCAACGTCCTGACTTTC
CDR3: CAISESSGRGANVLTF
D: .
size: few
V: TRBV10-3
J: TRBJ2-6

DNA: TGTGCCAGCAGTACCCGACGGGATTATCAGCCCCAGCATTTT
CDR3: CASSTRRDYQPQHF
D: .
size: many
V: TRBV28
J: TRBJ1-5

DNA: TGTGCCAGCAGCGGTCCCGGGGGGGGCTACACCTTC
CDR3: CASSGPGGGYTF
D: .
size: many
V: TRBV2
J: TRBJ1-2

DNA: TGTGCCAGCAGCTTCGCCTCAAATTCACCCCTCCACTTT
CDR3: CASSFASNSPLHF
D: .
size: many
V: TRBV7-6
J: TRBJ1-6

DNA: TGTGCCAGTAGATTAGTCGGCGGACATACGCAGTATTTT
CDR3: CASRLVGGHTQYF
D: .
size: few
V: TRBV19
J: TRBJ2-3

DNA: TGTGCCAGCAGTGCGGGACTAGCGCTAGTCGGGGGGCCGAACACCGGGGAGCTGTTTTTT
CDR3: CASSAGLALVGGPNTGELFF
D: TRBD2
size: .
V: TRBV12-3/TRBV12-4
J: TRBJ2-2

DNA: TGCGCCAGCAGCCCCCAGGGGGCCGGAGAGCTGTTTTTT
CDR3: CASSPQGAGELFF
D: TRBD1
size: many
V: TRBV5-1
J: TRBJ2-2

DNA: TGTGCCAGCAGCTTTTTAAGTGCGGGTGGCTACACCTTC
CDR3: CASSFLSAGGYTF
D: .
size: many
V: TRBV7-9
J: TRBJ1-2

DNA: TGTGCCAGCAGCCCAGGGGGCAGTCAGCCCCAGCATTTT
CDR3: CASSPGGSQPQHF
D: TRBD1
size: many
V: TRBV27
J: TRBJ1-5